This entry lists 26 T cell receptor beta chains sequenced from one sample in a study of T cell repertoires in cytomegalovirus infection. These receptors lack a known antigen. In TCRdb, the reads were re-called with MiXCR into one record per CDR3 protein. The sample gives about 130,000 distinct CDR3 sequences, 20% to 30% of which show up once; 34% is in the top ten. Sequencing was done on a sample of PBMCs, sequenced either directly or after in vitro stimulation (not recorded which). These receptor sequences come from a human donor in good health (CMV status not recorded). Some clones in this sample may be carry-over from other donors' samples.

This clonotype was found many times. V and J are TRBV12-3 or TRBV12-4 and TRBJ2-3; 10 positions agree with TRBD2. CDR3 length: 17 amino acids. After removal of 3 bases from V and 4 bases from J, the junction contained 10 bases not matched to a gene. This CDR3 reads CASSFFLAGDAADTQYF. For the CDR3, the DNA is TGTGCCAGCAGTTTTTTCCTAGCGGGAGACGCGGCAGATACGCAGTATTTT.

The chain uses TRBV10-1 and TRBJ2-3; 7 bases agree with TRBD1. The CDR3 runs to 12 residues. CDR1 and CDR2 from the germline V gene are WNHNN and SYGVQD (reference sequence). With V trimmed by 6 bases and J by 4 bases, 1 base remained unmatched. The CDR3 region has the DNA TGCGCCAGCAGAGGGACAGCAGATACGCAGTATTTT. This codes for CASRGTADTQYF.

The chain has TRBV7-9 and TRBJ1-1, with D perhaps matching TRBD1 (6 bases). The germline gives CDR1 SEHNR, CDR2 FQNEAQ (reference sequence). V lost 5 bases to trimming and J lost 4 bases, with 20 bases between them. This CDR3 spans 16 amino acids. Written as DNA, the CDR3 is TGTGCCAGCAGCCTTCCTGTCTGGGGGCCGGGCACTGAAGCTTTCTTT. Its translation is CASSLPVWGPGTEAFF.

The chain is built from TRBV6-5 and TRBJ2-3; 8 bases fit TRBD1. The junction had 6 bases not matched to a gene; V was cut back by 6 bases and J by 4 bases. Germline assignment: CDR1 MNHEY and CDR2 SVGAGI. The CDR3 has 14 residues. DNA of the CDR3: TGTGCCAGCAGCCTGACAGGGGTCGCAGATACGCAGTATTTT. The encoded protein is CASSLTGVADTQYF.

This chain joins TRBV4-2 and TRBJ2-3; possibly TRBD2 for D (6 bases). There are 16 residues in the CDR3. Germline loops: CDR1 LGHNA, CDR2 YNFKEQ. With 0 bases removed from V and 5 bases from J, the gap between germline ends came to 15 bases. The CDR3: CASSQDHGGVGDTQYF. CDR3 bases: TGTGCCAGCAGCCAAGATCACGGGGGAGTGGGAGATACGCAGTATTTT.

V is TRBV29-1 and J is TRBJ2-2, with D perhaps matching TRBD1 (5 bases). The V end was cut by 4 bases, the J end by 3 bases, with 9 bases between. The CDR3 sequence is 13 residues long. In germline, CDR1 is SQVTM, CDR2 ANQGSEA. The DNA of the CDR3 is TGCAGCGTTGGTGGGGCCTACACCGGGGAGCTGTTTTTT. Translation gives CSVGGAYTGELFF.

Only a few counts were recorded for this clonotype. The chain combines TRBV7-9 with TRBJ1-2; 7 nucleotides align to TRBD1. Germline V lookup: CDR1 SEHNR, CDR2 FQNEAQ (reference sequence). J was trimmed by 9 bases and V by 5 bases; bases with no gene match: 12. This CDR3 spans 14 amino acids. CDR3 in amino acids: CASSIRPRGGSYTF. The CDR3 coding sequence is TGTGCCAGCAGCATACGGCCCCGAGGGGGCAGCTACACCTTC.

This chain connects TRBV29-1 to TRBJ1-4; D ambiguous. Trimming left V 0 bases short and J 4 bases short, with 9 bases between. The CDR3 extends over 14 amino acids. The germline gives CDR1 SQVTM, CDR2 ANQGSEA. The CDR3 loop reads CSVEDPQDNEKLFF. The CDR3 coding sequence is TGCAGCGTTGAAGATCCTCAGGATAATGAAAAACTGTTTTTT.

The chain combines TRBV20-1 with TRBJ2-1; 13 nucleotides match TRBD2. Germline CDR1 reads DFQATT; CDR2 reads SNEGSKA (reference sequence). V lost 1 base to trimming and J lost 0 bases; unmatched junction nucleotides: 9. The CDR3 totals 19 residues. CDR3 in amino acids: CSARVGLAGVRFSYNEQFF. As DNA, the CDR3 is TGCAGTGCTAGAGTTGGACTAGCGGGAGTCCGATTCTCCTACAATGAGCAGTTCTTC.

This clonotype has a handful of counts. The chain uses TRBV7-2 and TRBJ2-1; D possibly uses TRBD1 or TRBD2 (6 bases each). Per germline, CDR1 SGHTA and CDR2 FQGNSA. The CDR3 runs 16 residues. Trimming removed 5 bases at V and 4 bases at J, with 18 bases between. The CDR3 reads CASSPGGLGVYNEQFF. In DNA, the CDR3 is TGTGCCAGCAGCCCTGGGGGGCTCGGGGTTTACAATGAGCAGTTCTTC.

V gene TRBV6-2 or TRBV6-3 combines with J gene TRBJ2-2; tentative D call: TRBD2 (5 bases). The length of the CDR3 is 16 residues. The germline V gene has CDR1 MNHEY and CDR2 SVGEGT. Trimming stripped 4 bases from V and 10 bases from J, with 22 bases between. This chain's CDR3 is CASSFGGSPLREELFF. The CDR3 DNA reads TGTGCCAGCAGTTTCGGTGGGAGCCCCCTTAGGGAGGAGCTGTTTTTT.

The chain has TRBV20-1 and TRBJ2-3, with TRBD2 identical over 8 bases. The V and J ends lost 5 bases and 5 bases, in that order; junction bases with no gene match: 6. This CDR3 is built from 13 residues. The germline V gene encodes CDR1 DFQATT and CDR2 SNEGSKA (reference sequence). CDR3 loop: CSADPGGQDTQYF. For the CDR3, the DNA is TGCAGTGCTGATCCGGGAGGGCAAGATACGCAGTATTTT.

The genes are TRBV27 and TRBJ2-5, with a tentative D call TRBD2 (7 bases). CDR3 length equals 14 residues. The V gene lost 5 bases and the J gene lost 5 bases, with 15 bases spanning the gap. CDR1 and CDR2 (germline): MNHEY, SMNVEV (reference sequence). CDR3 coding DNA: TGTGCCAGCAGTCCTCTGGGGGGGGCGGAGACCCAGTACTTC. Translating gives CASSPLGGAETQYF.

The CDR3 region has the DNA TGTGCCAGCACCTCGAGGAACATTCAGTACTTC. Encoded protein: CASTSRNIQYF. J is TRBJ2-4 and V is TRBV7-2; D unresolved. V shed 7 bases and J shed 7 bases, with 8 bases lying between them. The CDR3 sequence is 11 residues long. Germline lookup yields CDR1 SGHTA and CDR2 FQGNSA.

In its sample, this clonotype was seen a few times. V is TRBV30 and J is TRBJ1-2; D is uncertain. CDR1 is GTSNPN and CDR2 is SVGIG in the germline V gene (reference sequence). This CDR3 has 14 residues. Trimming cost V 0 bases and J 4 bases, with 12 bases left between them. The CDR3 loop is CAWSVGPEVYGYTF. The CDR3 DNA follows: TGTGCCTGGAGTGTAGGCCCGGAGGTCTATGGCTACACCTTC.

The chain recombines TRBV7-2 with TRBJ2-3, with no clear D. In germline, CDR1 is SGHTA, CDR2 FQGNSA. Trimming pared 5 bases from V and 4 bases from J, leaving 13 bases between. The CDR3 sequence is 14 residues long. The CDR3 sequence is CASSPHSRPDTQYF. The CDR3 region has the DNA TGTGCCAGCAGCCCCCACTCGCGTCCAGATACGCAGTATTTT.

The chain recombines TRBV5-4 with TRBJ2-3; 9 bases match TRBD2. Germline lookup yields CDR1 SGHNT and CDR2 YYREEE (reference sequence). Trimming took 4 bases from V and 4 from J; bases not matched to a gene: 10. The CDR3 runs 16 residues. CDR3 in amino acids: CASSPDPGLAADTQYF. In nucleotides, the CDR3 is TGTGCCAGCAGCCCTGACCCGGGACTAGCAGCAGATACGCAGTATTTT.

The genes are TRBV11-2 and TRBJ2-2; D gene ambiguous. The germline V gene has CDR1 SGHAT and CDR2 FQNNGV. Trimming pared 4 bases from V and 2 bases from J, leaving 8 bases between. The CDR3 loop spans 14 amino acids. The CDR3 DNA follows: TGTGCCAGCAGCTCAGAACTAAACACCGGGGAGCTGTTTTTT. This gives the protein CASSSELNTGELFF.

The chain employs TRBV6-6 and TRBJ2-7, with D uncertain. Per germline, CDR1 MNHNY and CDR2 SVGAGI (reference sequence). The CDR3 has 12 residues. V lost 7 bases and J lost 7, with 14 bases in between. Written as DNA, the CDR3 is TGTGCCAGCATAGGCTGGGATATGGAGCAGTACGTC. Protein: CASIGWDMEQYV.

The table lists this clonotype with a few counts. The J gene is TRBJ1-2, the V gene TRBV28, with D perhaps matching TRBD1 (6 bases). Per the germline V gene, CDR1 is MDHEN and CDR2 is SYDVKM. The V end lost 3 bases, the J end lost 7 bases, and 9 bases lay between the germline ends. The CDR3 contains 12 residues. In nucleotides, the CDR3 is TGTGCCAGCAGTTTCAGGGGAACTGGCTACACCTTC. This sequence encodes CASSFRGTGYTF.

This clonotype turned up a few times. The chain combines TRBV7-9 with TRBJ2-7, with a tentative D call TRBD1 (6 bases). The germline CDR1 and CDR2 sequences are SEHNR and FQNEAQ (reference sequence). V lost 4 bases and J lost 3, with 13 bases in between. The length of the CDR3 is 14 residues. The CDR3 DNA reads TGTGCCAGCAGCTCAAGGGACATCGGCTACGAGCAGTACTTC. It translates to CASSSRDIGYEQYF.

This clonotype was seen many times. V usage is TRBV7-2 and J usage is TRBJ1-2; 7 bases align to TRBD1. The CDR3 loop spans 15 amino acids. Germline V gene data show CDR1 as SGHTA and CDR2 as FQGNSA. V shed 2 bases, J shed 0 bases, and the junction held 3 bases outside the gene matches. The CDR3 DNA is TGTGCCAGCAGCTTAACAGGGGACGCTAACTATGGCTACACCTTC. Protein sequence: CASSLTGDANYGYTF.

The rearrangement joins TRBV6-2 or TRBV6-3 to TRBJ2-6, with 10 positions matching TRBD1. The CDR3 has 16 residues. Germline values: CDR1 MNHEY, CDR2 SVGEGT. V dropped 4 bases and J dropped 0; count of bases not matched to a gene: 0. CDR3 loop: CASSWTGGSGANVLTF. The CDR3 region has the DNA TGTGCCAGCAGTTGGACAGGGGGCTCTGGGGCCAACGTCCTGACTTTC.

The sample holds one count of this clonotype. The chain combines TRBV11-1 with TRBJ1-1, with no clear D. Germline loops: CDR1 SGHAT, CDR2 FQDESV (reference sequence). Trimming pared 5 bases from V and 8 bases from J, leaving 9 bases between. This CDR3 is built from 11 residues. Here the CDR3 DNA reads TGTGCCAGCAGCCCAAACGAGGAAGCTTTCTTT. Its protein is CASSPNEEAFF.

This clonotype was seen a few times. This chain connects TRBV5-1 to TRBJ1-6; a possible D gene is TRBD1 (5 bases). The CDR3 has 13 residues. V lost 4 bases, J lost 5 bases, and 7 bases lay in between. The germline CDR1 and CDR2 sequences are SGHRS and YFSETQ. The CDR3 here is CASSTDNNSPLHF. CDR3 nucleotide sequence: TGCGCCAGCAGCACGGACAATAATTCACCCCTCCACTTT. Filled out from reference TRBV5-1 and TRBJ1-6, the complete variable domain reads KAGVTQTPRYLIKTRGQQVTLSCSPISGHRSVSWYQQTPGQGLQFLFEYFSETQRNKGNFPGRFSGRQFSNSRSEMNVSTLELGDSALYLCASSTDNNSPLHFGNGTRLTVT.

This clonotype was counted at least ten times. The chain is built from TRBV7-2 and TRBJ2-1; D call uncertain. Germline CDR1 SGHTA, CDR2 FQGNSA. Trimming took 5 bases from V and 13 from J, leaving 12 bases between them. The CDR3 spans 11 residues. CDR3 in amino acids: CASSGHQTQFF. DNA of the CDR3: TGTGCCAGCAGCGGCCACCAGACCCAGTTCTTC.